The 11 T cell receptor beta chains below all came from one sample that was sequenced in a study of T cell responses to AZD1222 COVID-19 vaccine. Clones were sequenced by immunoSEQ multiplex PCR, and TCRdb holds only the in-frame ones, with some missing. This table has some 180,000 clones, about 83% appearing once. The sequenced sample was peripheral blood, obtained 28 days after the second AZD1222 dose. These receptors all come from an adult who received the AZD1222 COVID-19 vaccine.

This clone was recorded once. This rearrangement joins TRBV29-1 to TRBJ1-1; possible D gene TRBD1, 6 bases. CDR3 size: 13 residues. V was pared by 7 bases and J by 3 bases, with 15 bases between. Per germline, CDR1 SQVTM and CDR2 ANQGSEA. CDR3 in DNA: TGCAGCGCCGTCCGGGGGCGCGACACTGAAGCTTTCTTT. Translated, it gives CSAVRGRDTEAFF.

CDR3 region: CASSYSPDSSYEQYF. CDR3 nucleotides: TGTGCCAGCAGTTACTCCCCGGACAGTTCCTACGAGCAGTACTTC. The V and J genes are TRBV6-2 or TRBV6-3 and TRBJ2-7, with D perhaps matching TRBD1 (6 bases). CDR3 length equals 15 residues. The germline V gene has CDR1 MNHEY and CDR2 SVGEGT. The V end was cut by 0 bases, the J end by 1 base, with 10 bases between.

The chain combines TRBV7-9 with TRBJ1-2; 7 bases are a match to TRBD1. Germline CDR1 reads SEHNR; CDR2 reads FQNEAQ (reference sequence). V was clipped by 5 bases and J by 7 bases; unmatched bases: 10. This CDR3 contains 14 residues. The CDR3 here is CASSPGQAYGGYTF. CDR3 DNA sequence: TGTGCCAGCAGCCCAGGACAGGCGTACGGTGGCTACACCTTC.

This clone was counted a single time. The chain joins TRBV4-3 to TRBJ1-3, with D possibly TRBD1 on 5 matching bases. V shed 1 base and J shed 4 bases, with 14 bases lying between them. The CDR3 consists of 16 residues. Germline assignment: CDR1 LGHNA and CDR2 YSLEER. CDR3 nucleotides: TGCGCCAGCAGCCAAGGTGCTTGGGACCTCGGAAACACCATATATTTT. It is translated as CASSQGAWDLGNTIYF.

The CDR3 loop reads CASSMGNRGNSPLHF. Here the CDR3 DNA reads TGTGCCAGTAGTATGGGGAACAGGGGAAATTCACCCCTCCACTTT. This sequence joins TRBV19 and TRBJ1-6; TRBD1 agrees at 7 bases. Trimming at V came to 3 bases and at J to 7 bases, leaving 6 bases not matched to a gene. Germline V lookup: CDR1 LNHDA, CDR2 SQIVND (reference sequence). The length of the CDR3 is 15 residues.

The sample holds a few counts of this clone. The chain links TRBV4-1 to TRBJ1-1; 9 bases match TRBD1. In germline, CDR1 is MGHRA, CDR2 YSYEKL. CDR3 length equals 16 residues. The V and J ends lost 3 bases and 0 bases, in that order; junction bases with no gene match: 5. CDR3 coding DNA: TGCGCCAGCAGCCATTCCGGGACAGGGATGAACACTGAAGCTTTCTTT. This encodes CASSHSGTGMNTEAFF.

The V and J genes are TRBV6-5 and TRBJ1-1; 9 nucleotides align to TRBD1. CDR3 size: 13 residues. In germline, CDR1 is MNHEY, CDR2 SVGAGI. The V segment lost 9 bases and the J segment 3 bases; nucleotides outside the gene matches: 5. The CDR3 sequence: CASFRDRDTEAFF. As DNA, the CDR3 is TGTGCCAGTTTCCGGGACAGGGACACTGAAGCTTTCTTT.

This clone was recorded once. The chain uses TRBV5-4 and TRBJ1-2, with TRBD1 as a possible D gene (6 bases). Germline-derived CDR1 and CDR2 are SGHNT and YYREEE (reference sequence). V was shortened by 3 bases and J by 4 bases, with 16 bases between the two germline ends. The CDR3 sequence is 15 residues long. The CDR3 loop reads CASSSRGGLSYGYTF. CDR3 coding DNA: TGTGCCAGCAGCTCCAGGGGAGGGTTATCCTATGGCTACACCTTC.

The CDR3 loop reads CASSHSTGTGELFF. CDR3 DNA: TGTGCCAGCAGCCATAGTACGGGCACCGGGGAGCTGTTTTTT. The chain links TRBV3-1 (or the pseudogene TRBV3-2) to TRBJ2-2; D not certain. Looked up from germline, CDR1 is LGHDT and CDR2 is YNNKEL (reference sequence). This CDR3 comprises 14 residues. Trimming took 3 bases from V and 4 from J, leaving 9 bases between them.

The chain couples TRBV6-6 to TRBJ2-1; D may match TRBD1 or TRBD2 (6 bases each). V was cut by 5 bases and J by 8 bases, with 28 bases left in between. The V gene's germline CDR1 is MNHNY and CDR2 SVGAGI (reference sequence). The CDR3 consists of 18 residues. The CDR3 region is CASSRPGAVGLSGYEQFF. CDR3 sequence (DNA): TGTGCCAGCAGTCGCCCGGGGGCCGTTGGTCTGTCGGGCTATGAGCAGTTCTTC.

This chain joins TRBV20-1 and TRBJ2-3; no firm D call. The CDR3 is 13 residues long. Per germline, CDR1 DFQATT and CDR2 SNEGSKA (reference sequence). The V end lost 3 bases, the J end lost 0 bases, and 7 bases lay between the germline ends. The DNA for the CDR3 is TGCAGTGCTAGTTCCAGGAGCACAGATACGCAGTATTTT. Translated: CSASSRSTDTQYF.